The 21 T cell receptor beta chains listed next were all sequenced from one sample in a study of T cells in Graves' hyperthyroidism and ophthalmopathy. From RNA transcripts, TCR beta CDR3 regions were amplified. The TCR CDR3 first-round RT-PCR relied on the HTBI primer set. TCRdb independently ran MiXCR on the multiplex PCR reads; one entry per CDR3 protein. The table includes 450,000 to 650,000 distinct CDR3 sequences, around 20% detected once. Material: blood. The source is a young man with Graves' hyperthyroidism.

The chain has TRBV7-3 and TRBJ1-3; D is ambiguous. Trimming stripped 2 bases from V and 2 bases from J, with 13 bases between. CDR1 SGHTA and CDR2 FQGTGA come from the germline V gene. The CDR3 length is 16 residues. The CDR3 nucleotides read TGTGCCAGCAGCTTACGGTGCTGGGAAACTGGAAACACCATATATTTT. Amino acid sequence: CASSLRCWETGNTIYF.

This clonotype has a count of ten or more. This chain connects TRBV20-1 to TRBJ2-7, with TRBD1 as a possible D gene (6 bases). The CDR3 is 11 amino acids. The germline gives CDR1 DFQATT, CDR2 SNEGSKA (reference sequence). DNA for the CDR3: TGCAGCGTCGGACCAGGGGTCGAGCAGTACTTC. Translated: CSVGPGVEQYF.

Comments on this clonotype: A much larger clone is a single base away; this may be a read error. V usage is TRBV29-1 and J usage is TRBJ1-1; no definite D call. Germline V gives CDR1 SQVTM, CDR2 ANQGSEA. This CDR3 spans 10 amino acids. CDR3 in DNA: TGCACGGCAGTGAACTCTGAAGCTTTCTTT. The encoded protein is CTAVNSEAFF.

The CDR3 here is CASSSRTSGTGGELFF. In DNA, the CDR3 is TGTGCCAGCAGCTCCCGGACTAGCGGGACCGGCGGGGAGCTGTTTTTT. J is TRBJ2-2 and V is TRBV7-3, with TRBD2 matching over 12 bases. V lost 4 bases to trimming and J lost 7 bases; unmatched junction nucleotides: 7. This CDR3 has 16 amino acids. From germline, CDR1 is SGHTA and CDR2 FQGTGA.

The chain joins TRBV7-9 to TRBJ2-4, with 7 bases matching TRBD1. The CDR3 contains 15 residues. Unmatched junction bases numbered 4, after V lost 5 bases and J lost 0 bases. Per germline, CDR1 SEHNR and CDR2 FQNEAQ (reference sequence). The CDR3, as DNA: TGTGCCAGCAGCCCGGGACAGCTAGCCAAAAACATTCAGTACTTC. It specifies CASSPGQLAKNIQYF.

This clonotype occurred a few times. This rearrangement joins TRBV29-1 to TRBJ2-5; no definite D call. This CDR3 has 13 amino acids. V shed 1 base and J shed 0 bases, with 6 bases lying between them. Germline V lookup: CDR1 SQVTM, CDR2 ANQGSEA. Written as DNA, the CDR3 is TGCAGCGTTGAAGGGCTTAACCAAGAGACCCAGTACTTC. It codes for CSVEGLNQETQYF.

This clonotype was seen a handful of times. V gene TRBV12-3 or TRBV12-4 combines with J gene TRBJ2-2; possibly TRBD2 for D (5 bases). The V and J ends lost 8 bases and 4 bases respectively, with 14 bases between them. This CDR3 has 14 amino acids. The CDR3: CASGLGSFTGELFF. The CDR3 bases are TGTGCCAGCGGCCTAGGGAGCTTCACCGGGGAGCTGTTTTTT.

This clonotype was detected many times. The chain recombines TRBV6-5 with TRBJ1-2; a weak D match, TRBD1 (5 bases). This CDR3 has 13 amino acids. Germline-derived CDR1 and CDR2 are MNHEY and SVGAGI. V lost 6 bases and J lost 4, with 12 bases in between. The CDR3 reads CASSPEGPYGYTF. Written as DNA, the CDR3 is TGTGCCAGCAGCCCGGAGGGGCCCTATGGCTACACCTTC.

Ten or more counts support this clonotype. The chain couples TRBV7-6 to TRBJ1-2; D remains unclear. V lost 6 bases and J 0 bases, leaving 14 bases between the germline ends. Germline values: CDR1 SGHVS, CDR2 FNYEAQ. The CDR3 is 15 amino acids. The CDR3 DNA reads TGTGCCAGCAGGCCACCGACGGTCGCTAACTATGGCTACACCTTC. Its protein product is CASRPPTVANYGYTF.

The table lists this clonotype with many counts. This chain joins TRBV2 and TRBJ2-5; TRBD2 agrees at 9 bases. CDR1 SNHLY and CDR2 FYNNEI come from the germline V gene. Trimming removed 6 bases from V and 5 bases from J; junction bases left unmatched: 10. The CDR3 runs to 15 residues. CDR3 nucleotide sequence: TGTGCCAGCAGGAGGGGGACTAGCCCCTCCGAGACCCAGTACTTC. Amino acids: CASRRGTSPSETQYF.

The sample holds many counts of this clonotype. This chain joins TRBV11-2 and TRBJ1-1; D remains ambiguous. Germline CDR1 SGHAT, CDR2 FQNNGV. With 5 bases removed from V and 2 bases from J, the gap between germline ends came to 12 bases. The CDR3 extends over 14 amino acids. CDR3 amino acids: CASSPPRKNTEAFF. DNA of the CDR3: TGTGCCAGCAGCCCACCCCGAAAAAACACTGAAGCTTTCTTT. Drawing the rest from reference TRBV11-2 and TRBJ1-1, the complete variable domain is EAGVAQSPRYKIIEKRQSVAFWCNPISGHATLYWYQQILGQGPKLLIQFQNNGVVDDSQLPKDRFSAERLKGVDSTLKIQPAKLEDSAVYLCASSPPRKNTEAFFGQGTRLTVV.

The chain links TRBV20-1 to TRBJ2-7, with D unresolved. The V and J ends lost 1 base and 6 bases respectively, with 7 bases between them. The germline V gene has CDR1 DFQATT and CDR2 SNEGSKA (reference sequence). The CDR3 spans 11 residues. The CDR3 loop reads CSARADSEQYF. The CDR3 nucleotides read TGCAGTGCTAGAGCGGATAGCGAGCAGTACTTC.

There are many counts of this clonotype. The rearrangement links TRBV2 to TRBJ2-7; possible D gene TRBD1, 5 bases. This CDR3 has 14 residues. The V and J ends lost 5 bases and 2 bases respectively, with 13 bases between them. Germline lookup yields CDR1 SNHLY and CDR2 FYNNEI. The CDR3 loop is CASSSRLDTYEQYF. The CDR3 bases are TGTGCCAGCAGTAGCCGATTGGACACCTACGAGCAGTACTTC.

This clonotype was observed a few times. V usage is TRBV27 and J usage is TRBJ2-7; 8 bases are shared with TRBD2. This CDR3 has 14 amino acids. J gave up 3 bases and V 4 bases, and 5 bases lay outside the gene matches. Germline V gives CDR1 MNHEY, CDR2 SMNVEV (reference sequence). The CDR3 DNA sequence: TGTGCCAGCAGTTCCCGCGGGGGGATCTACGAGCAGTACTTC. This codes for CASSSRGGIYEQYF.

This clonotype was seen ten or more times. The V call is TRBV20-1, the J call TRBJ2-3; the match to TRBD2 covers 11 bases. CDR1 is DFQATT, CDR2 SNEGSKA, per germline (reference sequence). This CDR3 region has 15 residues. Losses at the gene ends were 2 bases for V and 4 bases for J; bases not matched to a gene: 5. CDR3 DNA: TGCAGTGCTAGACCCCCGGGACTAGCGGCAGATACGCAGTATTTT. The encoded protein is CSARPPGLAADTQYF.

The rearrangement links TRBV5-1 to TRBJ1-1, with D uncertain. Germline loops: CDR1 SGHRS, CDR2 YFSETQ. The V gene lost 4 bases and the J gene lost 3 bases, with 16 bases spanning the gap. CDR3 length: 15 amino acids. CDR3 sequence (DNA): TGCGCCAGCAGCCAGGACTATTCGGCACACACTGAAGCTTTCTTT. It encodes CASSQDYSAHTEAFF.

The V call is TRBV24-1, the J call TRBJ1-1; TRBD1 aligns across 7 bases. CDR3 size: 13 residues. Unmatched junction bases numbered 8, after V lost 7 bases and J lost 7 bases. Germline V gene lookup returns CDR1 KGHDR and CDR2 SFDVKD. The CDR3 nucleotides are TGTGCCACCAGACATACAGGGGCGGGTGAAGCTTTCTTT. Amino acids: CATRHTGAGEAFF.

Concerning this clonotype: This sequence may be a read error, since a much larger clone differs from it by one base. The DNA of the CDR3 is TGTGCCAGCAGCTTATCAGCGGGGGTGGGGACCCAGTACTTC. This sequence encodes CASSLSAGVGTQYF. The chain employs TRBV7-7 and TRBJ2-5, with 8 bases aligning to TRBD2. Germline trimming cut 2 bases from V and 7 bases from J; bases unmatched to any gene: 6. The CDR3 has 14 residues. CDR1 is SSHAT and CDR2 is FNYEAQ in the germline V gene (reference sequence). The complete variable domain, with remaining parts taken from reference TRBV7-7 and TRBJ2-5, reads GAGVSQSPRYKVTKRGQDVTLRCDPISSHATLYWYQQALGQGPEFLTYFNYEAQPDKSGLPSDRFSAERPEGSISTLTIQRTEQRDSAMYRCASSLSAGVGTQYFGPGTRLLVL.

This clonotype showed up many times. This chain joins TRBV4-2 and TRBJ2-4; D is unclear. Trimming left V 0 bases short and J 2 bases short, with 14 bases between. The CDR3 covers 17 residues. CDR1 is LGHNA, CDR2 YNFKEQ, per germline. The chain's CDR3 is CASSQDWGRVSKNIQYF. DNA for the CDR3: TGTGCCAGCAGCCAAGATTGGGGTCGGGTATCCAAAAACATTCAGTACTTC.

On this clonotype: This may be a read error, as it is one base from a much larger clone. The chain carries TRBV6-1 and TRBJ2-6; the D gene could be TRBD1 or TRBD2 (5 bases each). This CDR3 region has 14 residues. Germline V gene data show CDR1 as MNHNS and CDR2 as SASEGT. This CDR3 is CASRRDGVVNVMTF. For the CDR3, the DNA is TGTGCCAGCAGACGGGACGGGGTGGTCAACGTCATGACTTTC.

This clonotype showed up just a few times. This chain connects TRBV12-3 or TRBV12-4 to TRBJ2-2, with D unclear. V dropped 5 bases and J dropped 6 bases, with 13 bases sitting between them. CDR3 length: 14 residues. In nucleotides, the CDR3 is TGTGCCAGCAGTGGACCCAAGGGTGCCGGGGAGCTGTTTTTT. Translation: CASSGPKGAGELFF.